These T cell receptor beta chains were read from a single sample in a study of metastatic and nonmetastatic thyroid tumors. TCRdb used MiXCR to call clones anew from the PCR reads. The data hold thousands of clones, with under 30% observed a single time. What was sequenced was adjacent normal tissue. These receptors came from a male donor with papillary thyroid cancer or a benign thyroid nodule (not recorded which). Some clones in this sample may be carry-over from other donors' samples. The CDR3 runs from the conserved cysteine through the conserved F or W. The order of the fields is D gene, J gene, V gene, CDR3 length, clone size, CDR3 DNA, CDR3 protein. A D gene is named only where the DNA matches it firmly. Clone sizes are given selectively: once, few, many, or a class where the clone is expanded.

TRBD1 | TRBJ2-7 | TRBV20-1 | 15 | NA | TGCAGTGCTAGACAGGGACAGGGGGCCCCCTACGAGCAGTACTTC | CSARQGQGAPYEQYF
TRBD1 | TRBJ2-5 | TRBV11-2 | 12 | once | TGTGCCAGCTCGGGACAGCAAGAGACCCAGTACTTC | CASSGQQETQYF
NA | TRBJ2-3 | TRBV6-2/TRBV6-3 | 11 | NA | TGTGCCAGCAGTTACGTGGATACGCAGTATTTT | CASSYVDTQYF
NA | TRBJ1-1 | TRBV20-1 | 15 | few | TGCAGTGCTAGAGACGGGACAAGCCTGAACACTGAAGCTTTCTTT | CSARDGTSLNTEAFF
TRBD2 | TRBJ2-7 | TRBV7-6 | 15 | NA | TGTGCCAGCAGCTTAACTAGCGGGAGGGACTACGAGCAGTACTTC | CASSLTSGRDYEQYF
TRBD2 | TRBJ2-7 | TRBV7-9 | 15 | NA | TGTGCCAGCAGCTTATTGGGGACTACTAACTACGAGCAGTACTTC | CASSLLGTTNYEQYF
TRBD2 | TRBJ2-7 | TRBV19 | 15 | NA | TGTGCCAGTAGTATAGTTACTAGCGGGAGGGGGGAGCAGTACTTC | CASSIVTSGRGEQYF
TRBD2 | TRBJ2-1 | TRBV2 | 15 | few | TGTGCCAGCAGTGAATTGGGCGGGAGGGGAAATGAGCAGTTCTTC | CASSELGGRGNEQFF
TRBD2 | TRBJ2-3 | TRBV4-1 | 19 | many | TGCGCCAGCAGCCACCGAATAGAGACTAGCGGGGGGTTCACAGATACGCAGTATTTT | CASSHRIETSGGFTDTQYF
NA | TRBJ1-4 | TRBV5-1 | 14 | many | TGCGCCAGCAGCTCCGAACCTACTAATGAAAAACTGTTTTTT | CASSSEPTNEKLFF
NA | TRBJ2-7 | TRBV5-4 | 14 | NA | TGTGCCAGCAGCTACTCCCCGGTCGGCTACGAGCAGTACTTC | CASSYSPVGYEQYF
NA | TRBJ2-5 | TRBV4-2 | 16 | many | TGTGCCAGCAGCCAAGATCGGGTCCACCGCCAAGAGACCCAGTACTTC | CASSQDRVHRQETQYF
TRBD1 | TRBJ2-5 | TRBV20-1 | 16 | NA | TGCAGTGCTAGAGGCGACCGGGACAGGGACCAAGAGACCCAGTACTTC | CSARGDRDRDQETQYF
NA | TRBJ1-1 | TRBV20-1 | 15 | medium-sized | TGCAGTGCCACAACCCTACAGGAGTTGAACACTGAAGCTTTCTTT | CSATTLQELNTEAFF
NA | TRBJ1-6 | TRBV19 | 16 | medium-sized | TGTGCCAGTAGACATTCAGGGAGCTCCTATAATTCACCCCTCCACTTT | CASRHSGSSYNSPLHF
TRBD1 | TRBJ2-1 | TRBV6-1 | 12 | large | TGTGCCAGCAGTGCCCAGGGGGCAGGGCAGTTCTTC | CASSAQGAGQFF
TRBD2 | TRBJ2-4 | TRBV28 | 17 | few | TGTGCCAGCAGTTGGGTTCGCAGCGGGATTTCGAAAAACATTCAGTACTTC | CASSWVRSGISKNIQYF
NA | TRBJ2-7 | TRBV19 | 13 | few | TGTGCCAGTAGTATGGAGGGGGCCTACGAGCAGTACTTC | CASSMEGAYEQYF
NA | TRBJ2-2 | TRBV11-3 | 13 | few | TGTGCCAGCAGCTCAGGGGGGGCCGGGGAGCTGTTTTTT | CASSSGGAGELFF
TRBD1 | TRBJ2-7 | TRBV10-3 | 14 | NA | TGTGCCATCAGTGAGGGACAGGCATCCTACGAGCAGTACTTC | CAISEGQASYEQYF
TRBD2 | TRBJ2-1 | TRBV14 | 18 | many | TGTGCCAGCAGCCCATTCCCGGGACTAGCGGCCTCCTACAATGAGCAGTTCTTC | CASSPFPGLAASYNEQFF
NA | TRBJ2-2 | TRBV19 | 14 | few | TGTGCCAGTAGTATTCAGTCGAACACCGGGGAGCTGTTTTTT | CASSIQSNTGELFF
TRBD1 | TRBJ2-3 | TRBV9 | 15 | many | TGTGCCAGCAGCTCCCGGGACAGGAGCACAGATACGCAGTATTTT | CASSSRDRSTDTQYF
NA | TRBJ1-1 | TRBV30 | 15 | many | TGTGCCTGGAGTGTTCCCGGGTCGGTTGGGACTGAAGCTTTCTTT | CAWSVPGSVGTEAFF
NA | TRBJ2-1 | TRBV20-1 | 11 | NA | TGCAGTGCTAGTCCAGCGATTGAGCAGTTCTTC | CSASPAIEQFF
NA | TRBJ2-5 | TRBV15 | 15 | NA | TGTGCCACCAGGACCAGGGACCAGTACCAAGAGACCCAGTACTTC | CATRTRDQYQETQYF
NA | TRBJ1-2 | TRBV20-1 | 16 | NA | TGCAGTGCTCGGACAGTACCAGGGCATAGGAGTTATGGCTACACCTTC | CSARTVPGHRSYGYTF
TRBD2 | TRBJ2-1 | TRBV12-3/TRBV12-4 | 15 | large | TGTGCCAGCAGGACGACTAGCGGGGGCCTAGATGAGCAGTTCTTC | CASRTTSGGLDEQFF
NA | TRBJ1-3 | TRBV6-6 | 13 | few | TGTGCCAGCAGTTACTCCACGGGCAACACCATATATTTT | CASSYSTGNTIYF
TRBD1 | TRBJ2-3 | TRBV28 | 13 | few | TGTGCCAGCAGACGACAGGGGGCAGATACGCAGTATTTT | CASRRQGADTQYF
NA | TRBJ2-5 | TRBV4-2 | 16 | many | TGTGCCAGCAGCCAGGCGGGGGCCCTGCACCAAGAGACCCAGTACTTC | CASSQAGALHQETQYF
NA | TRBJ1-3 | TRBV20-1 | 15 | NA | TGCAGTGCTAGATTGAGGGAGCTCACTGGAAACACCATATATTTT | CSARLRELTGNTIYF
NA | TRBJ2-7 | TRBV11-3 | 13 | NA | TGTGCCAGCAGGGTACAGGGCTCCTACGAGCAGTACTTC | CASRVQGSYEQYF
NA | TRBJ2-3 | TRBV12-3/TRBV12-4 | 16 | NA | TGTGCCAGCATCACCCGGTTAGGTAGCGGCACAGATACGCAGTATTTT | CASITRLGSGTDTQYF
NA | TRBJ1-5 | TRBV11-2 | 17 | NA | TGTGCCAGCAGCTCCCTCACGGACAGTTATAGCAATCAGCCCCAGCATTTT | CASSSLTDSYSNQPQHF
NA | TRBJ1-4 | TRBV5-1 | 14 | NA | TGCGCCAGCAGCGCAGGGGCTCCTAATGAAAAACTGTTTTTT | CASSAGAPNEKLFF
NA | TRBJ2-2 | TRBV6-1 | 14 | NA | TGTGCCAGCAATCGGGACTGGAACACCGTGGAGCTGTTCTTT | CASNRDWNTVELFF
TRBD1 | TRBJ2-7 | TRBV2 | 17 | NA | TGTGCCAGCAGTGAAGGGGGGACAGGGTTGGAAACCTACGAGCAGTACTTC | CASSEGGTGLETYEQYF
TRBD2 | TRBJ2-2 | TRBV2 | 16 | NA | TGTGCAAGCAGTGAAGACTTAGCGGGAGAATCCGGGGAGCTGTTTTTT | CASSEDLAGESGELFF
NA | TRBJ1-1 | TRBV24-1 | 15 | medium-sized | TGTGCCACCAGTGATCCCCGGGGGACGAACACTGAAGCTTTCTTT | CATSDPRGTNTEAFF
NA | TRBJ1-6 | TRBV5-1 | 17 | NA | TGCGCCAGCAGCTCGCCTACAGGAGAGGGCCATAATTCACCCCTCCACTTT | CASSSPTGEGHNSPLHF